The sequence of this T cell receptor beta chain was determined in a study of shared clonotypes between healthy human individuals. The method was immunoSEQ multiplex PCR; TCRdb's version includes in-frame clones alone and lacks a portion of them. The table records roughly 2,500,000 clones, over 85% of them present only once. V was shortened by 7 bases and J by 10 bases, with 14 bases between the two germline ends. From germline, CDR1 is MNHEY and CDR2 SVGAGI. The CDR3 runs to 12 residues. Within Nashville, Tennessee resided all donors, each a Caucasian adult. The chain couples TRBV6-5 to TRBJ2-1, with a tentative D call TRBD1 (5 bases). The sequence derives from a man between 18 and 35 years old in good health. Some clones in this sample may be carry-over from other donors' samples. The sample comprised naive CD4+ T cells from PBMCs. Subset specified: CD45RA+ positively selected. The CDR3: CASKGSGLEQFF. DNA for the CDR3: TGTGCCAGCAAGGGGTCAGGCCTAGAGCAGTTCTTC.